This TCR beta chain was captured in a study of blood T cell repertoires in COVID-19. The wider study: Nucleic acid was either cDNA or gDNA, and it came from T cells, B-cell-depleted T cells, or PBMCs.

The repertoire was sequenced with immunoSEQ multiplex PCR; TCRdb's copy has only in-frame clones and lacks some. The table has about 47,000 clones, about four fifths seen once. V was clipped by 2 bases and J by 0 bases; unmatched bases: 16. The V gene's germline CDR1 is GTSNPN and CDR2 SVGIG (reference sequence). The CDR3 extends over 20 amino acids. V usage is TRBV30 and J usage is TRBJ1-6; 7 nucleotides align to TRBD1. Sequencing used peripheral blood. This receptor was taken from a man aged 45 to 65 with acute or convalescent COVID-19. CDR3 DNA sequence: TGTGCCTGGAGTAAACGACCCTGGGACAGCAGGAGCTCCTATAATTCACCCCTCCACTTT. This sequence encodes CAWSKRPWDSRSSYNSPLHF.